Following are 27 T cell receptor beta chains from one sample sequenced in a study of T-cell reconstitution after alpha-beta-depleted transplantation in children. TCRbeta library construction was performed incorporating unique molecular identifiers. TCRdb reanalysed the PCR reads using MiXCR and keeps one entry per CDR3 protein. The table records roughly 570,000 distinct CDR3 sequences, 25% to 30% of them present only once. Sequencing used PBMCs, obtained before TCRalphabeta/CD19-depleted stem cell transplant. The receptor set was obtained from a boy less than two years old with Wiskott-Aldrich syndrome, due to receive a stem cell transplant.

This clonotype has at least ten counts. J is TRBJ2-1 and V is TRBV6-1, with 10 bases that match TRBD1. J was trimmed by 4 bases and V by 5 bases; bases with no gene match: 8. Germline lookup yields CDR1 MNHNS and CDR2 SASEGT. The CDR3 totals 16 residues. CDR3 region: CASSRLRDRGYNEQFF. CDR3 coding DNA: TGTGCCAGCAGTAGACTGAGGGACAGGGGTTACAATGAGCAGTTCTTC.

This clonotype was detected many times. The chain uses TRBV4-2 and TRBJ1-1; no clear D gene. Germline loops: CDR1 LGHNA, CDR2 YNFKEQ. Trimming took 3 bases from V and 1 from J, leaving 6 bases between them. The CDR3 has 13 residues. The CDR3 DNA reads as TGTGCCAGCAGCCAGGACGGGAACACTGAAGCTTTCTTT. Residues: CASSQDGNTEAFF.

The chain is built from TRBV6-5 and TRBJ2-7, with D perhaps given as TRBD1 or TRBD2 (5 bases each). Germline CDR1 MNHEY, CDR2 SVGAGI. The CDR3 loop spans 15 amino acids. Trimming removed 0 bases at V and 1 base at J, with 10 bases between. The CDR3: CASSYSGKGSYEQYF. The CDR3 coding sequence is TGTGCCAGCAGTTACTCCGGGAAGGGGTCCTACGAGCAGTACTTC.

The chain couples TRBV12-3 or TRBV12-4 to TRBJ2-2; D is unclear. This CDR3 region has 16 residues. V lost 3 bases to trimming and J lost 3 bases, with 14 bases between them. The CDR3 nucleotides read TGTGCCAGCAGTTTCTCCCGTTCGACGGACACCGGGGAGCTGTTTTTT. Its protein product is CASSFSRSTDTGELFF.

This chain links TRBV7-8 with TRBJ1-2; D ambiguous. The length of the CDR3 is 15 residues. Germline V gene lookup returns CDR1 SGHVS and CDR2 FQNEAQ. Between the trimmed V and J ends, which lost 5 bases and 5 bases, there was a span of 18 bases. CDR3 bases: TGTGCCAGCAGCATCGGTGTACGGGATTTGTATGGCTACACCTTC. It yields the protein CASSIGVRDLYGYTF.

This chain joins TRBV12-3 or TRBV12-4 and TRBJ2-7; 11 bases agree with TRBD2. The CDR3 is made up of 17 amino acids. V trimming: 6 bases; J trimming: 2 bases; junction bases outside the gene matches: 12. CDR3 sequence reads: CASRFQPGSGRAYEQYF. The CDR3 DNA reads as TGTGCCAGCAGATTCCAGCCCGGTAGCGGGAGGGCCTACGAGCAGTACTTC.

The chain links TRBV28 to TRBJ2-4; tentatively, D is TRBD1 (6 bases). The CDR3 extends over 15 amino acids. V was clipped by 5 bases and J by 2 bases, with 13 bases between them. CDR1 is MDHEN, CDR2 SYDVKM, per germline. In DNA form, the CDR3 reads TGTGCCAGCAGTGAGGGTCAGGGGACCAAAAACATTCAGTACTTC. This codes for CASSEGQGTKNIQYF.

This clonotype was observed a few times. The chain employs TRBV20-1 and TRBJ1-2; 7 bases line up with TRBD1. The CDR3 contains 15 residues. CDR1 DFQATT and CDR2 SNEGSKA come from the germline V gene (reference sequence). Trimming removed 0 bases from V and 4 bases from J; junction bases left unmatched: 8. CDR3 region: CSARDRGGGVYGYTF. The DNA of the CDR3 is TGCAGTGCTAGAGATCGGGGAGGGGGCGTCTATGGCTACACCTTC.

This chain joins TRBV9 and TRBJ2-5, with no clear D. The V and J ends lost 3 bases and 5 bases respectively, with 20 bases between them. This CDR3 region has 16 residues. The germline V gene encodes CDR1 SGDLS and CDR2 YYNGEE. The CDR3 nucleotides are TGTGCCAGCAGCGCACGAAAGGATGCAATCGCGGAGACCCAGTACTTC. It translates to CASSARKDAIAETQYF.

This clonotype was counted a few times. V is TRBV9 and J is TRBJ2-1; 10 nucleotides line up with TRBD2. Per germline, CDR1 SGDLS and CDR2 YYNGEE. CDR3 size: 14 residues. V shed 3 bases and J 6 bases; nucleotides not matched to a gene: 3. CDR3 sequence (DNA): TGTGCCAGCAGCGAAGCTAGCGGGAGCAATGAGCAGTTCTTC. Its protein is CASSEASGSNEQFF.

In this sample, this clonotype turned up a few times. The chain links TRBV7-9 to TRBJ2-6; unclear D gene. The CDR3 has 16 residues. V dropped 6 bases and J dropped 0 bases, with 12 bases sitting between them. Germline CDR1 and CDR2: SEHNR and FQNEAQ (reference sequence). The CDR3 DNA is TGTGCCAGCAGACCCGGACGGAGCTCTGGGGCCAACGTCCTGACTTTC. Translation: CASRPGRSSGANVLTF.

The chain joins TRBV5-6 to TRBJ2-1, with D perhaps assigned TRBD1 or TRBD2 (5 bases each). Germline V gene sequence: CDR1 SGHDT, CDR2 YYEEEE. The V gene lost 4 bases and the J gene lost 2 bases, with 22 bases spanning the gap. This CDR3 spans 18 amino acids. Written as DNA, the CDR3 is TGTGCCAGCAGCCCAAATTGGGTTGGGACCGGAACCTACAATGAGCAGTTCTTC. The encoded protein is CASSPNWVGTGTYNEQFF. The entire variable domain, with the rest obtained from reference TRBV5-6 and TRBJ2-1, is as follows: DAGVTQSPTHLIKTRGQQVTLRCSPKSGHDTVSWYQQALGQGPQFIFQYYEEEERQRGNFPDRFSGHQFPNYSSELNVNALLLGDSALYLCASSPNWVGTGTYNEQFFGPGTRLTVL.

The V call is TRBV12-3 or TRBV12-4, the J call TRBJ2-5, with 8 bases that match TRBD1. Germline trimming cut 6 bases from V and 5 bases from J; bases unmatched to any gene: 8. There are 14 residues in the CDR3. Here the CDR3 reads CASSTRGTGETQYF. CDR3 nucleotide sequence: TGTGCCAGCAGCACACGAGGGACAGGCGAGACCCAGTACTTC.

This clonotype came up a few times. This chain uses TRBV29-1 with TRBJ2-7; D may match TRBD1 or TRBD2 (5 bases each). The CDR3 has 14 residues. Germline V gene sequence: CDR1 SQVTM, CDR2 ANQGSEA. V lost 6 bases and J lost 6, with 21 bases in between. CDR3 bases: TGCAGCGTCAAGACCGGGTCAGGGACCTTCGAGCAGTACTTC. It yields the protein CSVKTGSGTFEQYF.

This clonotype has only a few counts. The chain recombines TRBV29-1 with TRBJ2-2, with D possibly TRBD1 on 6 matching bases. This CDR3 comprises 14 residues. In germline, CDR1 is SQVTM, CDR2 ANQGSEA. The germline V and J ends were trimmed by 4 bases and 0 bases, with 9 bases remaining between them. The CDR3 sequence: CSVAGTPNTGELFF. DNA of the CDR3: TGCAGCGTTGCCGGGACACCGAACACCGGGGAGCTGTTTTTT.

In its sample, this clonotype was seen a few times. V and J are TRBV28 and TRBJ2-7; 8 bases map to TRBD2. Trimming removed 3 bases from V and 2 bases from J; junction bases left unmatched: 3. This CDR3 has 14 residues. Germline CDR1 is MDHEN and CDR2 is SYDVKM. The CDR3, as DNA: TGTGCCAGCAGTTTGCACGGGAGGGCCTACGAGCAGTACTTC. It is translated as CASSLHGRAYEQYF.

This clonotype was seen a handful of times. This chain connects TRBV4-1 to TRBJ2-5; D is undetermined. The germline CDR1 and CDR2 sequences are MGHRA and YSYEKL. V was pared by 3 bases and J by 4 bases, with 12 bases between. This CDR3 has 14 residues. DNA for the CDR3: TGCGCCAGCAGCCAGGAAGGGTGGAGAGAGACCCAGTACTTC. Its translation: CASSQEGWRETQYF.

The V call is TRBV3-1, the J call TRBJ2-1; TRBD2 agrees at 14 bases. The germline gives CDR1 LGHDT, CDR2 YNNKEL (reference sequence). The CDR3 contains 18 residues. V shed 0 bases and J 2 bases; nucleotides not matched to a gene: 3. DNA of the CDR3: TGTGCCAGCAGCCAAGAGGGACTAGCGGGAGTAACCTACAATGAGCAGTTCTTC. Translating it yields CASSQEGLAGVTYNEQFF.

This clonotype was counted a few times. This chain uses TRBV20-1 with TRBJ2-1; D remains unclear. There are 10 residues in the CDR3. Germline loops: CDR1 DFQATT, CDR2 SNEGSKA (reference sequence). V shed 8 bases and J shed 5 bases, with 7 bases lying between them. The CDR3 DNA reads TGCAGTAGTAAAAACAATGAGCAGTTCTTC. It translates to CSSKNNEQFF.

The chain has TRBV3-1 and TRBJ2-1, with D possibly being TRBD1 or TRBD2 (5 bases each). Trimming removed 4 bases at V and 4 bases at J, with 14 bases between. This CDR3 is built from 15 residues. Germline assignment: CDR1 LGHDT and CDR2 YNNKEL (reference sequence). For the CDR3, the DNA is TGTGCCAGCAGCCCGGGACCCCAAGGATACAATGAGCAGTTCTTC. Translating it yields CASSPGPQGYNEQFF.

This chain uses TRBV9 with TRBJ1-2, with 11 bases aligning to TRBD1. Trimming removed 0 bases from V and 3 bases from J; junction bases left unmatched: 7. Germline V CDR1 and CDR2: SGDLS, YYNGEE. The length of the CDR3 is 17 residues. The CDR3: CASSVGGTGGLDYGYTF. Written as DNA, the CDR3 is TGTGCCAGCAGCGTAGGAGGGACAGGGGGTCTCGACTATGGCTACACCTTC.

This clonotype was counted at least ten times. This chain connects TRBV9 to TRBJ2-7; 9 nucleotides agree with TRBD2. Per germline, CDR1 SGDLS and CDR2 YYNGEE. The CDR3 spans 15 residues. The V segment lost 0 bases and the J segment 6 bases; nucleotides outside the gene matches: 7. CDR3 coding DNA: TGTGCCAGCAGCGTAGGGGCGGGAGGGCTTGGCGAGCAGTACTTC. This translates into CASSVGAGGLGEQYF.

This chain joins TRBV7-9 and TRBJ2-1, with no clear D. CDR3 length: 16 amino acids. Per the germline V gene, CDR1 is SEHNR and CDR2 is FQNEAQ (reference sequence). Trimming pared 5 bases from V and 1 base from J, leaving 15 bases between. CDR3 DNA sequence: TGTGCCAGCAGCCAAAAAACCGGGCCATCCTACAATGAGCAGTTCTTC. It codes for CASSQKTGPSYNEQFF.

The chain employs TRBV20-1 and TRBJ2-3; 10 bases fit TRBD2. V was pared by 3 bases and J by 5 bases, with 8 bases of the junction left unmatched. CDR1 is DFQATT and CDR2 is SNEGSKA in the germline V gene (reference sequence). This CDR3 is 15 amino acids long. In DNA, the CDR3 is TGCAGTGCTAGCCCCCTAGCGGGAGTGAAAGATACGCAGTATTTT. Amino acids: CSASPLAGVKDTQYF.

A few counts support this clonotype. The chain combines TRBV5-1 with TRBJ2-6; D is tentatively TRBD1 or TRBD2 (5 bases each). Trimming took 4 bases from V and 0 from J, leaving 20 bases between them. The CDR3 is made up of 19 amino acids. Germline V gene sequence: CDR1 SGHRS, CDR2 YFSETQ. The CDR3 reads CASSRWERGSYSGANVLTF. The DNA for the CDR3 is TGCGCCAGCAGCCGATGGGAGAGGGGTAGTTACTCTGGGGCCAACGTCCTGACTTTC.

This chain links TRBV3-1 with TRBJ2-1, with TRBD2 matching over 9 bases. The CDR3 runs 17 residues. Germline V CDR1 and CDR2: LGHDT, YNNKEL (reference sequence). After removal of 4 bases from V and 0 bases from J, the junction contained 7 bases not matched to a gene. The CDR3 protein is CASSLGLALISYNEQFF. The CDR3 DNA reads TGTGCCAGCAGCCTCGGACTAGCGTTAATCTCCTACAATGAGCAGTTCTTC.

This clonotype was seen only a few times. The rearrangement uses TRBV12-3 or TRBV12-4 and TRBJ2-1, with D possibly called TRBD1 or TRBD2 (5 bases each). V was pared by 3 bases and J by 6 bases, with 15 bases between. The CDR3 covers 15 residues. The DNA of the CDR3 is TGTGCCAGCAGTTTTAGAGGGGCCCCAGGCAATGAGCAGTTCTTC. The encoded protein is CASSFRGAPGNEQFF.